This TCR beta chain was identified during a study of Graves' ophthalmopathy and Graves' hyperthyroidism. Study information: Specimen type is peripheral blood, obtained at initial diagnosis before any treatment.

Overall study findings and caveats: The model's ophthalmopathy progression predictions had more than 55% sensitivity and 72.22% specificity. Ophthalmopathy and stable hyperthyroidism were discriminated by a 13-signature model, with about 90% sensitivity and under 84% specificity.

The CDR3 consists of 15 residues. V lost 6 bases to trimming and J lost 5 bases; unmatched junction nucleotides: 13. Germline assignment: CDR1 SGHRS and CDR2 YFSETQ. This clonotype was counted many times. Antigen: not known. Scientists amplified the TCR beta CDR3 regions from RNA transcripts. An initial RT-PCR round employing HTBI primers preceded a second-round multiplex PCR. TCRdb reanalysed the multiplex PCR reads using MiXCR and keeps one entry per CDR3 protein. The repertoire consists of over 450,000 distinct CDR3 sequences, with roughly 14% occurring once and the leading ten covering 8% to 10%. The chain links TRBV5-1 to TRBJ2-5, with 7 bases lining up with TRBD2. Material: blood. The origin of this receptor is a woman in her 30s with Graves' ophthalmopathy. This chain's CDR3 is CASTILGGNGETQYF. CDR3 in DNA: TGCGCCAGCACCATCTTGGGGGGGAACGGGGAGACCCAGTACTTC.